The 32 T cell receptor beta chains listed next were all sequenced from one sample in a study of cytomegalovirus exposure and HLA in healthy donors. A multiplex PCR was run with 60 Vbeta primers and 13 Jbeta primers. Repertoires were generated with immunoSEQ multiplex PCR, while TCRdb's copy carries only in-frame clones and drops some. The sample includes roughly 130,000 clones, 75% to 85% of them seen just once. Material: PBMCs. Receptors were obtained from a man aged 18-30 years in good health and CMV-seronegative.

The rearrangement joins TRBV5-4 to TRBJ2-3, with D perhaps TRBD1 (7 bases). The CDR3 covers 15 residues. Germline loops: CDR1 SGHNT, CDR2 YYREEE (reference sequence). V lost 0 bases to trimming and J lost 4 bases, with 12 bases between them. The CDR3 here is CASSLEGRGADTQYF. CDR3 in DNA: TGTGCCAGCAGCTTGGAGGGCAGGGGGGCAGATACGCAGTATTTT.

The chain combines TRBV5-4 with TRBJ2-1, with 9 bases lining up with TRBD2. CDR1 and CDR2 (germline): SGHNT, YYREEE (reference sequence). V was pared by 4 bases and J by 5 bases, with 7 bases of the junction left unmatched. The CDR3 contains 15 residues. CDR3 protein: CASSTRLAAHNEQFF. CDR3 bases: TGTGCCAGCAGCACCCGACTAGCGGCCCACAATGAGCAGTTCTTC.

This rearrangement joins TRBV4-2 to TRBJ2-7; 10 positions match TRBD2. This CDR3 contains 16 residues. Germline CDR1 and CDR2: LGHNA and YNFKEQ. Trimming cost V 2 bases and J 3 bases; bases outside gene matches: 7. The CDR3 region is CASSQSASGGYYEQYF. The CDR3 bases are TGTGCCAGCAGCCAATCGGCTAGCGGGGGATACTACGAGCAGTACTTC.

The chain recombines TRBV6-5 with TRBJ2-2; perhaps TRBD2 as D (6 bases). Germline CDR1 is MNHEY and CDR2 is SVGAGI. CDR3 size: 15 residues. V lost 4 bases and J lost 9, with 18 bases in between. DNA of the CDR3: TGTGCCAGCAGTTCCCCGGGACTCCACGGCCGGGAGCTGTTTTTT. It specifies CASSSPGLHGRELFF.

V is TRBV6-5 and J is TRBJ2-1; TRBD2 agrees at 8 bases. V lost 6 bases and J lost 9; bases outside the gene matches: 4. Looked up from germline, CDR1 is MNHEY and CDR2 is SVGAGI. The CDR3 spans 12 residues. The DNA of the CDR3 is TGTGCCAGCAGCTTAGCGGGATGTGAGCAGTTCTTC. Its translation is CASSLAGCEQFF.

The J gene is TRBJ2-5, the V gene TRBV7-8, with TRBD2 as a possible D gene (6 bases). This CDR3 contains 16 residues. The ends were cut back, 5 bases at V and 5 bases at J, with 21 bases in the middle. Germline loops: CDR1 SGHVS, CDR2 FQNEAQ. The chain's CDR3 is CASSLPRSTSRETQYF. CDR3 bases: TGTGCCAGCAGCCTGCCCCGATCGACTAGTAGGGAGACCCAGTACTTC. Variable domain in full (rest from reference TRBV7-8 and TRBJ2-5): GAGVSQSPRYKVAKRGQDVALRCDPISGHVSLFWYQQALGQGPEFLTYFQNEAQLDKSGLPSDRFFAERPEGSVSTLKIQRTQQEDSAVYLCASSLPRSTSRETQYFGPGTRLLVL.

This clone was detected only once. The gene calls are TRBV25-1 and TRBJ1-6; the D is unclear. V was pared by 4 bases and J by 10 bases, with 23 bases between. CDR1 is MGHDK, CDR2 SYGVNS, per germline. The CDR3 covers 17 residues. The CDR3 protein is CASSGLASSTSRSPLHF. The CDR3 nucleotides read TGTGCCAGCAGTGGTCTCGCCTCATCAACCTCCAGATCACCCCTCCACTTT. Looking up the rest from reference TRBV25-1 and TRBJ1-6 gives the full variable domain: EADIYQTPRYLVIGTGKKITLECSQTMGHDKMYWYQQDPGMELHLIHYSYGVNSTEKGDLSSESTVSRIRTEHFPLTLESARPSHTSQYLCASSGLASSTSRSPLHFGNGTRLTVT.

This clone came up once. The chain combines TRBV11-2 with TRBJ2-7; 13 bases align to TRBD2. The germline CDR1 and CDR2 sequences are SGHAT and FQNNGV. The V gene end was trimmed by 4 bases and the J gene end by 6 bases; junction bases not matched to a gene: 3. CDR3 length equals 14 residues. This chain's CDR3 is CASSSRTSGGEQYV. CDR3 sequence (DNA): TGTGCCAGCAGCTCTCGGACTAGCGGGGGCGAGCAGTACGTC.

V gene TRBV4-3 combines with J gene TRBJ2-5, with D perhaps matching TRBD1 (7 bases). V lost 1 base and J 11 bases, leaving 17 bases between the germline ends. The germline CDR1 and CDR2 sequences are LGHNA and YSLEER. This CDR3 contains 14 residues. CDR3 loop: CASSQVRQGRGQYF. CDR3 coding DNA: TGCGCCAGCAGCCAAGTTAGACAGGGCCGGGGGCAGTACTTC.

This clone has just one count. V usage is TRBV11-3 and J usage is TRBJ2-3; a weak D match, TRBD2 (6 bases). Germline CDR1 reads SGHNT; CDR2 reads YENEEA. The CDR3 runs to 15 residues. Trimming took 1 base from V and 4 from J, leaving 12 bases between them. The CDR3 nucleotides read TGTGCCAGCAGCTTAGGGCTAGGAGGGTCAGATACGCAGTATTTT. This codes for CASSLGLGGSDTQYF.

This clone was seen a few times. The chain recombines TRBV5-1 with TRBJ2-7, with TRBD2 identical over 14 bases. Germline V CDR1 and CDR2: SGHRS, YFSETQ. Germline trimming cut 0 bases from V and 5 bases from J; bases unmatched to any gene: 4. The CDR3 is 16 amino acids. The CDR3 region has the DNA TGCGCCAGCAGCTTGGGCGGACTAGCGGGAGGTCACGAGCAGTACTTC. It yields the protein CASSLGGLAGGHEQYF.

The chain couples TRBV14 to TRBJ2-5; 10 positions match TRBD2. CDR3 length: 17 amino acids. J lost 2 bases, V lost 2 bases, and 8 bases had no gene match. The germline V gene has CDR1 SGHDN and CDR2 FVKESK. Written as DNA, the CDR3 is TGTGCCAGCAGCCAACCGTCACTAGCGGGGTTTCAAGAGACCCAGTACTTC. Its protein is CASSQPSLAGFQETQYF. Based on the CDR3 plus reference TRBV14 and TRBJ2-5, the full variable domain is EAGVTQFPSHSVIEKGQTVTLRCDPISGHDNLYWYRRVMGKEIKFLLHFVKESKQDESGMPNNRFLAERTGGTYSTLKVQPAELEDSGVYFCASSQPSLAGFQETQYFGPGTRLLVL.

The chain has TRBV7-9 and TRBJ2-3; 7 bases match TRBD2. CDR3 size: 15 residues. V was pared by 7 bases and J by 9 bases, with 16 bases of the junction left unmatched. CDR1 is SEHNR and CDR2 is FQNEAQ in the germline V gene (reference sequence). CDR3 coding DNA: TGTGCCAGCACACCATGGTCTAGTTCTAGCGGAACGCAGTATTTT. This codes for CASTPWSSSSGTQYF.

The chain joins TRBV5-8 to TRBJ1-4; 9 nucleotides agree with TRBD1. The CDR3 covers 15 residues. V gave up 0 bases and J gave up 6 bases; unmatched junction bases: 3. Germline V gene sequence: CDR1 SGHTS, CDR2 YDEGEE. CDR3 nucleotides: TGTGCCAGCAGCTTGGGGGACAGGGAGGATGAAAAACTGTTTTTT. Its protein is CASSLGDREDEKLFF. The variable domain in full, completed from reference TRBV5-8 and TRBJ1-4, reads EAGVTQSPTHLIKTRGQQATLRCSPISGHTSVYWYQQALGLGLQFLLWYDEGEERNRGNFPPRFSGRQFPNYSSELNVNALELEDSALYLCASSLGDREDEKLFFGSGTQLSVL.

The V gene is TRBV19, the J gene TRBJ2-1; 9 bases align to TRBD2. CDR1 LNHDA and CDR2 SQIVND come from the germline V gene (reference sequence). The CDR3 is 14 amino acids. Trimming cost V 3 bases and J 8 bases; bases outside gene matches: 5. The CDR3 DNA sequence: TGTGCCAGTAGTATGGCCCTAGCGGGGCATGAGCAGTTCTTC. Translated, it gives CASSMALAGHEQFF.

The chain recombines TRBV9 with TRBJ1-5; D is possibly TRBD1 (6 bases). The CDR3 consists of 15 residues. Trimming took off 0 bases at V and 7 bases at J, with 14 bases between the two ends. Germline CDR1 is SGDLS and CDR2 is YYNGEE. The CDR3 DNA follows: TGTGCCAGCAGCGTAGATTTTAGGGGGGGGCAGCCCCAGCATTTT. Translated: CASSVDFRGGQPQHF.

V gene TRBV7-3 combines with J gene TRBJ2-1; weak D call: TRBD1 (5 bases). V was trimmed by 5 bases and J by 9 bases, leaving 11 bases between them. In germline, CDR1 is SGHTA, CDR2 FQGTGA. This CDR3 region has 12 residues. The CDR3 coding sequence is TGTGCCAGCAGCGGTCAGGGATCTGAGCAGTTCTTC. Translated, it gives CASSGQGSEQFF.

V and J are TRBV6-5 and TRBJ2-5; TRBD2 agrees at 9 bases. The J call may be mistaken, given a closer DNA end match to TRBJ2-7. Per the germline V gene, CDR1 is MNHEY and CDR2 is SVGAGI. The CDR3 runs to 16 residues. CDR3 in DNA: TGTGCCAGCAGTTACTCCTCCGCGGGAGGGAAATACGAGCAGTACTTC. Its protein is CASSYSSAGGKYEQYF.

The gene calls are TRBV7-2 and TRBJ2-1, with TRBD2 matching 10 bases. The CDR3 sequence is 15 residues long. CDR1 and CDR2 (germline): SGHTA, FQGNSA. With 1 base clipped from V and 7 bases from J, the junction kept 4 bases outside the gene matches. In DNA form, the CDR3 reads TGTGCCAGCAGCTTAGATAGCGGGAGGTGGAATGAGCAGTTCTTC. Translating it yields CASSLDSGRWNEQFF.

CDR3 DNA: TGTGCCAGCGGCCGACAGGGAGCTGAAGCTTTCTTT. Protein sequence: CASGRQGAEAFF. The chain has TRBV11-2 and TRBJ1-1, with 7 bases fitting TRBD1. V lost 8 bases, J lost 6 bases, and 6 bases stayed unmatched. CDR1 is SGHAT and CDR2 is FQNNGV in the germline V gene. This CDR3 contains 12 residues.

This clone appeared once. The CDR3 loop is CASSGAGTGSQPQHF. For the CDR3, the DNA is TGTGCCAGCAGTGGAGCAGGAACAGGGAGTCAGCCCCAGCATTTT. The chain couples TRBV28 to TRBJ1-5, with a possible D match to TRBD1 (6 bases). CDR1 MDHEN and CDR2 SYDVKM come from the germline V gene. The CDR3 has 15 residues. V gave up 5 bases and J gave up 6 bases, with 17 bases separating them.

This clone was detected once. The rearrangement joins TRBV16 to TRBJ2-1; 12 bases are shared with TRBD1. Per the germline V gene, CDR1 is KGHSY and CDR2 is FQNENV. J was trimmed by 1 base and V by 1 base; bases with no gene match: 5. The CDR3 runs to 18 residues. The CDR3 here is CASSQWDRGLLSYNEQFF. The CDR3 DNA follows: TGTGCCAGCAGCCAATGGGACAGGGGGCTTTTGTCCTACAATGAGCAGTTCTTC.

The chain carries TRBV30 and TRBJ1-2; a weak D match, TRBD1 (5 bases). Germline CDR1 is GTSNPN and CDR2 is SVGIG (reference sequence). Trimming took 3 bases from V and 4 from J, leaving 12 bases between them. This CDR3 has 13 residues. DNA of the CDR3: TGTGCCTGGAGGACAGAGACATTCTATGGCTACACCTTC. This encodes CAWRTETFYGYTF.

The chain uses TRBV19 and TRBJ2-1; possible D gene TRBD2, 6 bases. CDR3 length equals 16 residues. The V and J ends lost 0 bases and 2 bases respectively, with 11 bases between them. The V gene's germline CDR1 is LNHDA and CDR2 SQIVND (reference sequence). This CDR3 reads CASSIDRDFPYNEQFF. CDR3 in DNA: TGTGCCAGTAGTATAGATCGGGACTTTCCCTACAATGAGCAGTTCTTC.

This clone occurred a few times. This rearrangement joins TRBV2 to TRBJ2-7; D gene uncertain. The germline V gene has CDR1 SNHLY and CDR2 FYNNEI. V shed 2 bases and J shed 5 bases, with 13 bases lying between them. The CDR3 is 14 amino acids. CDR3 in DNA: TGTGCCAGCAGTGAACTCCGTTTGGGCCACGAGCAGTACTTC. Encoded protein: CASSELRLGHEQYF. The whole variable domain, filled in from reference TRBV2 and TRBJ2-7, reads EPEVTQTPSHQVTQMGQEVILRCVPISNHLYFYWYRQILGQKVEFLVSFYNNEISEKSEIFDDQFSVERPDGSNFTLKIRSTKLEDSAMYFCASSELRLGHEQYFGPGTRLTVT.

The V call is TRBV5-1, the J call TRBJ1-1, with TRBD1 as a possible D gene (6 bases). CDR1 and CDR2 (germline): SGHRS, YFSETQ. The CDR3 loop spans 15 amino acids. V lost 0 bases to trimming and J lost 5 bases, with 14 bases between them. CDR3 sequence: CASSLGQVVDTEAFF. The DNA for the CDR3 is TGCGCCAGCAGCTTGGGACAGGTTGTAGATACTGAAGCTTTCTTT.

The chain recombines TRBV7-9 with TRBJ2-2; 11 nucleotides match TRBD1. CDR3 length: 15 amino acids. Germline V lookup: CDR1 SEHNR, CDR2 FQNEAQ (reference sequence). V dropped 5 bases and J dropped 5; count of bases not matched to a gene: 4. The CDR3 loop reads CASSPGQGATGELFF. The CDR3 DNA is TGTGCCAGCAGCCCTGGACAGGGGGCGACCGGGGAGCTGTTTTTT. Based on the CDR3 plus reference TRBV7-9 and TRBJ2-2, the full variable domain is DTGVSQNPRHKITKRGQNVTFRCDPISEHNRLYWYRQTLGQGPEFLTYFQNEAQLEKSRLLSDRFSAERPKGSFSTLEIQRTEQGDSAMYLCASSPGQGATGELFFGEGSRLTVL.

The chain has TRBV11-1 and TRBJ1-3; D might be TRBD1 (6 bases). Looked up from germline, CDR1 is SGHAT and CDR2 is FQDESV (reference sequence). Trimming stripped 4 bases from V and 0 bases from J, with 16 bases between. The CDR3 contains 17 residues. In DNA, the CDR3 is TGTGCCAGCAGCTCCCGGACAGATCGAGGCTCTGGAAACACCATATATTTT. Translated, it gives CASSSRTDRGSGNTIYF.

The rearrangement joins TRBV9 to TRBJ2-1, with a possible D match to TRBD2 (5 bases). The CDR3 extends over 12 amino acids. Germline V gene lookup returns CDR1 SGDLS and CDR2 YYNGEE. V gave up 6 bases and J gave up 5 bases, with 9 bases separating them. CDR3 amino acids: CASTGNNNEQFF. The CDR3 DNA is TGTGCCAGCACGGGGAACAACAATGAGCAGTTCTTC.

V usage is TRBV14 and J usage is TRBJ1-1; D is undetermined. The V end lost 2 bases, the J end lost 1 base, and 17 bases lay between the germline ends. Germline CDR1 SGHDN, CDR2 FVKESK. The CDR3 contains 17 residues. CDR3 region: CASSQLVPNSWNTEAFF. Written as DNA, the CDR3 is TGTGCCAGCAGCCAACTTGTTCCAAACAGTTGGAACACTGAAGCTTTCTTT.

This chain links TRBV2 with TRBJ2-1, with TRBD2 matching 10 bases. V was clipped by 7 bases and J by 7 bases; unmatched bases: 10. Germline V gene sequence: CDR1 SNHLY, CDR2 FYNNEI. This CDR3 spans 15 amino acids. The CDR3 is CASKVPLAGVNEQFF. DNA for the CDR3: TGTGCCAGCAAGGTCCCCCTAGCGGGAGTAAATGAGCAGTTCTTC.

V gene TRBV5-8 combines with J gene TRBJ1-1; D possibly corresponds to TRBD1 (6 bases). The germline gives CDR1 SGHTS, CDR2 YDEGEE. V was pared by 1 base and J by 3 bases, with 19 bases between. The CDR3 is 17 amino acids. This chain's CDR3 is CASSLSLQGMGDTEAFF. The CDR3 DNA reads TGTGCCAGCAGCTTGTCCCTTCAGGGGATGGGGGACACTGAAGCTTTCTTT.